This TCR beta chain came from a study of control samples from healthy donors and cancer patients. Sequenced by immunoSEQ multiplex PCR; TCRdb stores in-frame clones only, minus some. The data contain 100,000 to 150,000 clones, around 93% of them singletons. Sequencing input: blood. The TCR comes from a woman in her 50s in good health.

The CDR3 DNA is TGTGCCAGCAGCCCAAAGTCGCCGGGACAGGGTTCCGTAGGGGCTTTCTTT. Amino acids: CASSPKSPGQGSVGAFF. The gene calls are TRBV7-8 and TRBJ1-1; TRBD1 matches 9 bases. The CDR3 is made up of 17 amino acids. The V gene's germline CDR1 is SGHVS and CDR2 FQNEAQ. Trimming cost V 5 bases and J 11 bases; bases outside gene matches: 21. Full variable domain (remainder filled in from reference TRBV7-8 and TRBJ1-1): GAGVSQSPRYKVAKRGQDVALRCDPISGHVSLFWYQQALGQGPEFLTYFQNEAQLDKSGLPSDRFFAERPEGSVSTLKIQRTQQEDSAVYLCASSPKSPGQGSVGAFFGQGTRLTVV.